This T cell receptor (beta chain) originates from a study of control samples from healthy donors and cancer patients. Some clones are missing from TCRdb's copy, which holds only in-frame ones; the method was immunoSEQ multiplex PCR. The data contain 84,000 or so clones, 75% to 95% of them singletons. Per germline, CDR1 SEHNR and CDR2 FQNEAQ (reference sequence). Trimming at V came to 3 bases and at J to 3 bases, leaving 2 bases not matched to a gene. This CDR3 region has 14 residues. V is TRBV7-9 and J is TRBJ2-1; 7 positions match TRBD1. This clonotype originated in a man in his fifties or sixties in good health. The sample comprised blood. In DNA, the CDR3 is TGTGCCAGCAGCTTTACAGGGGTCTACAATGAGCAGTTCTTC. It translates to CASSFTGVYNEQFF.